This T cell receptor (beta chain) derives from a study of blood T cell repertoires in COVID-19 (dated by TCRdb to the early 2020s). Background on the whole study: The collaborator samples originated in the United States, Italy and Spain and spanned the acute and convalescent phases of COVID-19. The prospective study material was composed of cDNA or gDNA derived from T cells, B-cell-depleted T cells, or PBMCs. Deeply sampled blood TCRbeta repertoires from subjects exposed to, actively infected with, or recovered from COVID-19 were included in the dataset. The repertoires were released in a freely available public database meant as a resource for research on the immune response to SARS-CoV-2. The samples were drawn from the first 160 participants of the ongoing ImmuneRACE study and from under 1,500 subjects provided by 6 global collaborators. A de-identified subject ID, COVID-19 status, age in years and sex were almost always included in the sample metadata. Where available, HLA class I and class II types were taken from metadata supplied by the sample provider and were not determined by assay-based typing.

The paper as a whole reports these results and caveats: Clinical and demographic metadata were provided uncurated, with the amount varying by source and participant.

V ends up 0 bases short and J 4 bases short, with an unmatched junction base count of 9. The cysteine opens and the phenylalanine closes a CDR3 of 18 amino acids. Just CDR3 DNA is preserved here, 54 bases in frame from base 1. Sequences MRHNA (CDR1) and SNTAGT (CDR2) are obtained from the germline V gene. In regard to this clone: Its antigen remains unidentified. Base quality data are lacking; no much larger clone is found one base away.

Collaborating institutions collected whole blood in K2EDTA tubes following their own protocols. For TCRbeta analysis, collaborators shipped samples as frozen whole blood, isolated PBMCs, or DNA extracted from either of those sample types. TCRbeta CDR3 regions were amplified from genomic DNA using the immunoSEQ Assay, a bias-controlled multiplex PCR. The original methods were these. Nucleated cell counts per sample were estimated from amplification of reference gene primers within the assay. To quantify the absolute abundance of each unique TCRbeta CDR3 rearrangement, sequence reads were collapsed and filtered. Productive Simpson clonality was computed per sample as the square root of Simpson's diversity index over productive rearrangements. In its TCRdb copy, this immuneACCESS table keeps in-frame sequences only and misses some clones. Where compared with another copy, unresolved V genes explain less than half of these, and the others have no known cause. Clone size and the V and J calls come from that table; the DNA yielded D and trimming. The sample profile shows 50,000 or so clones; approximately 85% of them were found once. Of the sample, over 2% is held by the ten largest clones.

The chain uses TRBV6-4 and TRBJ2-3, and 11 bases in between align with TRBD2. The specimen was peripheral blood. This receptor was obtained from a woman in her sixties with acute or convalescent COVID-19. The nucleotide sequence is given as TGTGCCAGCAGTGACTCCCTTCGTAGCGGGGGGGCCTCAGATACGCAGTATTTT. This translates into CASSDSLRSGGASDTQYF.